The entry that follows covers one T cell receptor (beta chain) sequence. Between the trimmed V and J ends, which lost 2 bases and 7 bases, there was a span of 13 bases. Germline V CDR1 and CDR2: SGDLS, YYNGEE. This CDR3 region has 15 residues. In the original workflow: Reference gene primer amplification gave nucleated cell count estimates. The repertoire was sequenced with immunoSEQ multiplex PCR; TCRdb's copy has only in-frame clones and lacks some. Clone size and the V and J calls come from that table; the DNA yielded D and trimming. The sample holds tens of thousands of clones, roughly 80% seen once. This record belongs to a study of blood T cell repertoires in COVID-19.

The source of this sequence is a woman over 75 with active or convalescent COVID-19. The sequenced sample was peripheral blood. The chain employs TRBV9 and TRBJ1-6; perhaps TRBD1 as D (6 bases). The CDR3 nucleotides are TGTGCCAGCAGCGTGGCAGGGGTCGGAAATTCACCCCTCCACTTT. Amino acid sequence: CASSVAGVGNSPLHF. Based on the CDR3 plus reference TRBV9 and TRBJ1-6, the full variable domain is DSGVTQTPKHLITATGQRVTLRCSPRSGDLSVYWYQQSLDQGLQFLIQYYNGEERAKGNILERFSAQQFPDLHSELNLSSLELGDSALYFCASSVAGVGNSPLHFGNGTRLTVT.